Described below is a single T cell receptor (beta chain) sequence and its context. J was trimmed by 6 bases and V by 6 bases; bases with no gene match: 5. Germline lookup yields CDR1 LGHDT and CDR2 YNNKEL (reference sequence). The CDR3 consists of 13 residues. Produced via immunoSEQ multiplex PCR; TCRdb's table is partial and in-frame only. The repertoire holds fewer than 80,000 clones, 90% seen once, with about 7% in the top ten. The entry originates in a study of blood T cell repertoires in COVID-19. Study in general: Donors in the United States, Italy and Spain gave samples during acute or convalescent COVID-19. T cells, B-cell-depleted T cells, or PBMCs supplied cDNA or gDNA.

The sequencing input was peripheral blood. This TCR was sampled from a human donor in a cohort sampled during active COVID-19. The chain links TRBV3-1 (or the pseudogene TRBV3-2) to TRBJ2-1; 7 bases line up with TRBD2. This CDR3 is CASSMGGGNEQFF. For the CDR3, the DNA is TGTGCCAGCAGTATGGGGGGGGGCAATGAGCAGTTCTTC.